One TCR beta chain is described in this entry. The antigen it recognizes is unknown. Per-nucleotide qualities are absent, and no much larger clonotype sits a single base away. This sample was taken from a study of Graves' ophthalmopathy and Graves' hyperthyroidism (dated by TCRdb to the late 2010s). With respect to the entire study: Peripheral blood samples were taken at the time of initial diagnosis, before any treatment was given. The study used signatures of the TCR beta repertoire to tell Graves' ophthalmopathy apart from Graves' hyperthyroidism and to predict which patients would progress to ophthalmopathy. In total, around 140 blood samples were TCR-sequenced: 40 to 45 ophthalmopathy, some 72 hyperthyroidism and some 17 hyperthyroidism-to-ophthalmopathy patients. To explore V-J signatures distinguishing ophthalmopathy from hyperthyroidism, a discovery set of approximately 100 patients (about 41 ophthalmopathy, roughly 55 stable hyperthyroidism) was enrolled. The independent validation cohort included 18 to 20 hyperthyroidism patients plus 17 patients who later progressed from hyperthyroidism to ophthalmopathy. In about six hyperthyroidism patients, T-cell repertoires of thyroid tissue and blood were compared. Once sampling was done, hyperthyroidism patients were given methimazole at a starting dose of 30 mg daily, while ophthalmopathy patients were given high-dose intravenous methylprednisolone. For training and testing, the 110 or so patients in the discovery cohort were randomly divided in a 7:3 ratio. What the work shows at the level of the full study, not this receptor alone: Ophthalmopathy was separated from stable hyperthyroidism by the 13-signature model with roughly 90% sensitivity and about 81% specificity in cross-validation and with 80%/75% in the test set. Most expanded thyroid clonotypes with a frequency above 0.001 also appeared in blood, which suggests that blood repertoires may reflect the immune response in the thyroid. Sample size was not statistically predetermined, and group allocation was not concealed from the investigators. In validation, the model predicted ophthalmopathy progression with roughly 68% sensitivity and approximately 72% specificity; some 13 predicted patients were CT-confirmed with GO in a median of about 6.1 months.

Ophthalmopathy patients were characterized by moderately to severely active disease, a Clinical Activity Score of at least 3, a NOSPECS grade of at least 4, and a disease duration under 3 months. Patients were excluded if they had other autoimmune diseases, uncontrolled infections, pregnancy or lactation. Clinical symptoms, serum thyroxine, TRAb, thyroid ultrasound and orbital computed tomography were used for diagnosis. Using Ficoll-Paque density gradient centrifugation, PBMCs were isolated from about 10 ml of fresh peripheral blood. Total RNA was extracted using Trizol reagent, and RNA quality was checked on an Agilent 2100 Bioanalyzer. The germline V gene encodes CDR1 MNHNS and CDR2 SASEGT. Trimming removed 6 bases from V and 2 bases from J; the gene matches leave 9 bases unexplained. Measured from the cysteine to the phenylalanine, the CDR3 is 15 residues long. The sequence is cut down to CDR3 DNA, 45 bases in frame from base 1.

For repertoire sequencing, TCR beta CDR3 regions were amplified from RNA transcripts. A first-round RT-PCR used HTBI primers with the Qiagen OneStep RT-PCR kit, followed by a second-round multiplex PCR, size selection and purification. Sequencing of the libraries was carried out on an Illumina HiSeq2000 in paired-end mode with 100 bp reads. On the authors' methods: SOAPnuke was used to process the reads, throwing out any read that had adapters, had uncalled bases, had a mean Phred below 15, or lacked an exact constant-primer or identifier match. High-quality paired reads were merged with COPE v1.2.5. Each unique nucleotide sequence was treated as a clonotype, and MiTCR v1.1 was used to align the clonotypes to the IMGT TRB V, D and J references. The analysis was limited to V-J combinations with a frequency above 0.0001, which together covered 98% to 99.2% of repertoires. For each V-J combination, a TCR clonal expansion and chaos score was defined as the ratio of F50 clonal expansion to chaos observed in the TCRdist matrix. Welch's t-statistics and random forest were used to reduce features to more than ten V-J combinations, which were fed into a naive Bayes classifier. Thyroid-blood repertoire similarity was quantified with the Morisita-Horn index. TCRdb reanalyzed the raw reads on its own, using fastp at Q25 for trimming and MiXCR for clone calling, and kept in-frame beta chains. Each record represents a unique CDR3 protein, reported with the most common genes and DNA among its rows. TCRdb's processing, not the study's, gives the V and J calls here. Here the sample has 200,000 to 250,000 distinct CDR3 sequences; 25% to 35% occur a single time. 9.1% of the sample lies in the top ten.

The source of this sequence is a man over 45 with Graves' ophthalmopathy. Donor details come from another sample of the same person, matched by shared clones. Sample: peripheral blood. The chain is made from TRBV6-1 and TRBJ2-7; 8 central nucleotides agree with TRBD1. The nucleotides read TGTGCCAGCAGACCGGGCGGGACAGGAACCTACGAGCAGTACTTC. This is translated as CASRPGGTGTYEQYF.